This T cell receptor beta chain is from a study of cytomegalovirus exposure and HLA in healthy donors. Study-level results: Specificity for CMV antigens was confirmed in vitro for a few of the CMV-associated chains. In an earlier analysis, in about 530 donors, most V segments appeared productive either ~87% or ~30% of the time.

V dropped 3 bases and J dropped 5 bases, with 13 bases sitting between them. CDR1 is MGHDK and CDR2 is SYGVNS in the germline V gene. The CDR3 contains 15 residues. Of note for this clone: Its antigen is not known.

With 60 Vbeta and 13 Jbeta primers, the PCR was carried out. Profiled with immunoSEQ multiplex PCR; TCRdb holds only in-frame clones, not every one. The sample lists approximately 110,000 clones, about three quarters occurring once. The V call is TRBV25-1, the J call TRBJ1-4, with D perhaps matching TRBD1 (5 bases). This clonotype was obtained from a woman between 25 and 40 years old in good health and CMV-seronegative. The sample consisted of PBMCs. The CDR3 is CASSDAGPSNEKLFF. CDR3 bases: TGTGCCAGCAGTGATGCAGGGCCGTCGAATGAAAAACTGTTTTTT.